The clone carrying this T cell receptor beta chain was counted a few times. Its target is unknown. Specified treatment: approximately 10-day PBMC culture with coronavirus spike peptide pools or control peptides (ViraFEST assay). Germline V lookup: CDR1 DFQATT, CDR2 SNEGSKA (reference sequence). The CDR3 has 16 residues. V dropped 2 bases and J dropped 0; count of bases not matched to a gene: 5. This sample stems from a study of vaccination and CD4 T cells after COVID-19. Sequence data for DNA of cultured CD4+ T cells were generated by the Oncomine TCR Beta short-read assay. A single record per CDR3 protein comes from TCRdb applying MiXCR to the PCR reads. The table shows around 18,000 distinct CDR3 sequences, with around 70% occurring only once.

The receptor comes from a human donor who had recovered from COVID-19. V is TRBV20-1 and J is TRBJ1-5, with 9 bases identical to TRBD1. Sample: CD4+ T cells from blood, cultured in vitro. Written as DNA, the CDR3 is TGCAGTGCTAGACATGGGGGACAGGGTAGCAATCAGCCCCAGCATTTT. It yields the protein CSARHGGQGSNQPQHF.